The next 26 T cell receptor beta chains were all read from a single sample in a study of cytomegalovirus exposure and HLA in healthy donors (dated by TCRdb to the late 2010s). Preparation of the library involved the immunoSEQ multiplex PCR assay. The multiplex PCR relied on a mix of 60 forward primers for TCR Vbeta segments and 13 reverse primers for TCR Jbeta segments. TCRdb provides this immuneACCESS table in a form limited to in-frame rearrangements. Some clones are lacking; in checked studies, under half of them reflect an unresolved V gene, and why the rest are absent is not known. The sample has 80,000 or so clones on record, about 60% of them singletons. The top ten clones comprise about 5.7% of the sample. Sample: PBMCs. These receptor sequences come from a man aged 30-40 years in good health and CMV-seropositive.

CDR3 loop: CSVVIRRDRLYNEQFF. The CDR3, as DNA: TGCAGCGTTGTAATCCGCCGGGACAGACTATACAATGAGCAGTTCTTC. This rearrangement joins TRBV29-1 to TRBJ2-1; the match to TRBD1 covers 7 bases. J lost 4 bases, V lost 4 bases, and 13 bases had no gene match. Germline V gene sequence: CDR1 SQVTM, CDR2 ANQGSEA. CDR3 length equals 16 residues.

This clone has just a few counts. The genes are TRBV7-9 and TRBJ1-1, with 7 bases that match TRBD1. The V gene end was trimmed by 1 base and the J gene end by 5 bases; junction bases not matched to a gene: 7. Germline-derived CDR1 and CDR2 are SEHNR and FQNEAQ (reference sequence). The length of the CDR3 is 15 residues. The CDR3 loop reads CASSLGAHRGTEAFF. The CDR3 region has the DNA TGTGCCAGCAGCTTAGGGGCCCACAGGGGTACTGAAGCTTTCTTT.

As for this clone: A junction boundary mismatches the germline segment, possibly from a read error. This sequence joins TRBV5-1 and TRBJ1-2; D call uncertain. Germline V gene lookup returns CDR1 SGHRS and CDR2 YFSETQ. The CDR3 consists of 16 residues. The DNA for the CDR3 is TGCGCCAGCAACTTGGGTACTGCCCCCCACGAGGCGGGCTACACCTTC. This codes for CASNLGTAPHEAGYTF.

The J gene is TRBJ1-3, the V gene TRBV7-3; D gene uncertain. Germline CDR1 and CDR2: SGHTA and FQGTGA. CDR3 length equals 17 residues. V lost 8 bases, J lost 0 bases, and 20 bases lay in between. The CDR3 spells CASGSFGRAHSGNTIYF. For the CDR3, the DNA is TGTGCCAGCGGATCATTTGGGAGGGCCCACTCTGGAAACACCATATATTTT.

The rearrangement joins TRBV10-2 to TRBJ2-7, with D hard to call. Germline CDR1 reads WSHSY; CDR2 reads SAAADI. This CDR3 comprises 12 residues. With 6 bases removed from V and 1 base from J, the gap between germline ends came to 7 bases. The CDR3 nucleotides read TGCGCCAGCAGAGACTTATCCTACGAGCAGTACTTC. The encoded protein is CASRDLSYEQYF.

V usage is TRBV27 and J usage is TRBJ2-3; the D is unclear. Looked up from germline, CDR1 is MNHEY and CDR2 is SMNVEV (reference sequence). CDR3 length: 13 amino acids. Trimming stripped 6 bases from V and 1 base from J, with 8 bases between. For the CDR3, the DNA is TGTGCCAGCAGGTCCCCGGGCACAGATACGCAGTATTTT. Translation: CASRSPGTDTQYF.

The chain is built from TRBV1 and TRBJ1-5; TRBD1, the D gene given by the table, was not confirmed from the DNA. TRBV1 is a documented pseudogene. The CDR3 is made up of 17 amino acids. CDR3 sequence (DNA): TGCACCAGCAGCCAATCTCGGGAAGGACAGCTAAATCAGCCCCAGCATTTT. It specifies CTSSQSREGQLNQPQHF.

This clone was seen a handful of times. This chain uses TRBV11-3 with TRBJ1-4; 7 nucleotides agree with TRBD1. Per the germline V gene, CDR1 is SGHNT and CDR2 is YENEEA. The CDR3 length is 14 residues. With 3 bases clipped from V and 4 bases from J, the junction kept 2 bases outside the gene matches. The CDR3 nucleotides read TGTGCCAGCAGCTTCGGGGACAGTAATGAAAAACTGTTTTTT. The encoded protein is CASSFGDSNEKLFF.

This clone appeared many times. V is TRBV2 and J is TRBJ1-1; TRBD1 matches at 9 bases. V was clipped by 6 bases and J by 1 base; unmatched bases: 6. Germline values: CDR1 SNHLY, CDR2 FYNNEI. The CDR3 is made up of 15 amino acids. As DNA, the CDR3 is TGTGCCAGCAGGGGGGACAGGGCCCCGAACACTGAAGCTTTCTTT. The encoded protein is CASRGDRAPNTEAFF.

V usage is TRBV4-3 and J usage is TRBJ1-4; tentatively, D is TRBD1 (5 bases). The CDR3 extends over 14 amino acids. Germline CDR1 is LGHNA and CDR2 is YSLEER. Trimming took 0 bases from V and 15 from J, leaving 17 bases between them. This CDR3 is CASSQDLQGGILFF. The CDR3 DNA reads as TGCGCCAGCAGCCAAGATCTCCAGGGAGGGATTTTGTTTTTT.

This clone occurred a few times. The CDR3 spells CASSVTPDRGYGYTF. CDR3 bases: TGTGCCAGCAGCGTAACCCCGGACAGGGGATATGGCTACACCTTC. The V and J genes are TRBV9 and TRBJ1-2; the match to TRBD1 covers 9 bases. V was clipped by 1 base and J by 5 bases; unmatched bases: 6. Germline V lookup: CDR1 SGDLS, CDR2 YYNGEE. The CDR3 totals 15 residues.

This chain joins TRBV11-2 and TRBJ1-1, with 8 nucleotides matching TRBD1. From germline, CDR1 is SGHAT and CDR2 FQNNGV. Trimming at V came to 5 bases and at J to 9 bases, leaving 5 bases not matched to a gene. The CDR3 is made up of 12 amino acids. Here the CDR3 DNA reads TGTGCCAGCAGCGAAGGACAGGGAAAAGCTTTCTTT. It is translated as CASSEGQGKAFF.

This sequence joins TRBV7-6 and TRBJ2-7, with D possibly being TRBD1 (5 bases). There are 12 residues in the CDR3. Trimming removed 4 bases from V and 4 bases from J, with 8 bases in between. Germline CDR1 SGHVS, CDR2 FNYEAQ. This CDR3 reads CASSSTVYEQYF. The CDR3 nucleotides are TGTGCCAGCAGCTCGACAGTTTACGAGCAGTACTTC.

Written as DNA, the CDR3 is TGTGCCAGCAGCTTAGGGTTAAACGCAGGGATCTCCTACAATGAGCAGTTCTTC. Translated, it gives CASSLGLNAGISYNEQFF. The V gene is TRBV7-9, the J gene TRBJ2-1; a weak D match, TRBD1 (5 bases). V was pared by 1 base and J by 0 bases, with 16 bases between. Germline V CDR1 and CDR2: SEHNR, FQNEAQ (reference sequence). The CDR3 extends over 18 amino acids.

The gene calls are TRBV5-4 and TRBJ2-1, with TRBD1 matching over 7 bases. The CDR3 totals 17 residues. The germline CDR1 and CDR2 sequences are SGHNT and YYREEE (reference sequence). After removal of 6 bases from V and 1 base from J, the junction contained 13 bases not matched to a gene. CDR3 in amino acids: CASTHRPRDSSYNEQFF. The CDR3 DNA reads TGTGCCAGCACCCACCGCCCCCGGGACAGTTCCTACAATGAGCAGTTCTTC.

This clone has more than one count but fewer than ten. The V gene is TRBV5-1, the J gene TRBJ2-7; 7 nucleotides line up with TRBD1. Germline CDR1 is SGHRS and CDR2 is YFSETQ. V shed 3 bases and J 1 base; nucleotides not matched to a gene: 4. The CDR3 has 14 amino acids. The CDR3 loop reads CASSWGQPSYEQYF. CDR3 nucleotide sequence: TGCGCCAGCAGCTGGGGACAGCCGTCCTACGAGCAGTACTTC.

This chain links TRBV4-2 with TRBJ1-5, with a possible D match to TRBD1 (5 bases). The V end was cut by 4 bases, the J end by 0 bases, with 10 bases between. This CDR3 has 15 residues. The V gene's germline CDR1 is LGHNA and CDR2 YNFKEQ. The DNA of the CDR3 is TGTGCCAGCAGCCGCGGGACGGATAGCAATCAGCCCCAGCATTTT. This gives the protein CASSRGTDSNQPQHF.

The CDR3 DNA reads as TGTGCCAGCAGCGGACTAGCGGGTAGCACAGATACGCAGTATTTT. Protein: CASSGLAGSTDTQYF. The V and J genes are TRBV2 and TRBJ2-3, with 11 bases identical to TRBD2. The CDR3 sequence is 15 residues long. Germline trimming cut 6 bases from V and 0 bases from J; bases unmatched to any gene: 2. CDR1 is SNHLY, CDR2 FYNNEI, per germline.

This clone was found a few times. The V and J genes are TRBV7-9 and TRBJ1-2, with 9 bases that match TRBD1. Trimming removed 5 bases from V and 8 bases from J; junction bases left unmatched: 6. Germline CDR1 is SEHNR and CDR2 is FQNEAQ (reference sequence). This CDR3 comprises 13 residues. The CDR3 DNA reads as TGTGCCAGCAGCGAGGGACAGGGAAACGGCTACACCTTC. Translated, it gives CASSEGQGNGYTF. The variable domain in full, completed from reference TRBV7-9 and TRBJ1-2, reads DTGVSQNPRHKITKRGQNVTFRCDPISEHNRLYWYRQTLGQGPEFLTYFQNEAQLEKSRLLSDRFSAERPKGSFSTLEIQRTEQGDSAMYLCASSEGQGNGYTFGSGTRLTVV.

J is TRBJ2-5 and V is TRBV6-5; D is perhaps TRBD2 (6 bases). This CDR3 spans 15 amino acids. The V gene lost 0 bases and the J gene lost 11 bases, with 19 bases spanning the gap. CDR1 is MNHEY and CDR2 is SVGAGI in the germline V gene. Written as DNA, the CDR3 is TGTGCCAGCAGTTACTCTTTTACTAGCCCTGGGGAGCAGTACTTC. This gives the protein CASSYSFTSPGEQYF.

Worth noting for this clone: One end of the junction varies from germline; a read error may be responsible. The rearrangement uses TRBV30 and TRBJ1-1; TRBD1 is a possible D gene (5 bases). Germline V gene sequence: CDR1 GTSNPN, CDR2 SVGIG (reference sequence). The CDR3 totals 13 residues. CDR3 sequence reads: CAWSRPGNAEAFF. In nucleotides, the CDR3 is TGTGCCTGGAGTCGGCCAGGGAACGCTGAAGCTTTCTTT.

This clone was picked up a small number of times. This rearrangement joins TRBV5-1 to TRBJ2-3; D gene uncertain. Germline CDR1 and CDR2: SGHRS and YFSETQ. V lost 7 bases to trimming and J lost 0 bases, with 12 bases between them. The length of the CDR3 is 14 residues. The CDR3 region has the DNA TGCGCCAGCGGCCGGGTCTCTAGCACAGATACGCAGTATTTT. It encodes CASGRVSSTDTQYF.

The chain joins TRBV6-1 to TRBJ1-6; a possible D gene is TRBD1 (6 bases). Germline loops: CDR1 MNHNS, CDR2 SASEGT. The CDR3 extends over 22 amino acids. Trimming cost V 2 bases and J 0 bases, with 26 bases left between them. The CDR3 DNA follows: TGTGCCAGCAGTGAAAAGGGGAGCGCTAGGACAGCCACAAGCTCCTATAATTCACCCCTCCACTTT. Its translation is CASSEKGSARTATSSYNSPLHF.

V is TRBV23-1 and J is TRBJ2-1; D is possibly TRBD2 (6 bases). TRBV23-1 has ORF status, its function being uncertain. V gave up 6 bases and J gave up 3 bases, with 12 bases separating them. The CDR3 has 14 residues. CDR3 sequence reads: CASRMRDGYNEQFF. For the CDR3, the DNA is TGCGCCAGCAGGATGCGGGACGGCTACAATGAGCAGTTCTTC.

The rearrangement joins TRBV30 to TRBJ2-7; 9 nucleotides match TRBD1. This CDR3 is built from 14 residues. V trimming: 1 base; J trimming: 2 bases; junction bases outside the gene matches: 3. Germline V CDR1 and CDR2: GTSNPN, SVGIG (reference sequence). The CDR3 DNA reads as TGTGCCTGGAGTGGCGGGACAGGGACCTACGAGCAGTACTTC. It is translated as CAWSGGTGTYEQYF.

The chain's CDR3 is CATAPGTGVEQYF. As DNA, the CDR3 is TGTGCCACCGCGCCTGGGACAGGGGTTGAGCAGTACTTC. This chain joins TRBV19 and TRBJ2-7, with 10 bases fitting TRBD1. This CDR3 has 13 amino acids. V lost 10 bases, J lost 7 bases, and 10 bases stayed unmatched. Germline CDR1 is LNHDA and CDR2 is SQIVND (reference sequence).